One and the same sample provided the 21 T cell receptor beta chains below, sequenced in a study of cytomegalovirus exposure and HLA in healthy donors. Generated by immunoSEQ multiplex PCR, the TCRdb table keeps only in-frame clones and is missing some. The profile shows about 74,000 clones, around 94% of them singletons. The sample taken for sequencing was PBMCs. These receptors all come from a woman between 18 and 29 years old in good health and CMV-seropositive.

The genes are TRBV30 and TRBJ2-4; 12 bases align to TRBD1. CDR1 is GTSNPN, CDR2 SVGIG, per germline (reference sequence). CDR3 length equals 15 residues. Trimming cost V 1 base and J 7 bases; bases outside gene matches: 5. CDR3 sequence: CAWSDRDRGPNIQYF. CDR3 DNA sequence: TGTGCCTGGAGTGACCGGGACAGGGGGCCGAACATTCAGTACTTC.

The chain recombines TRBV11-2 with TRBJ2-7; TRBD1 matches at 9 bases. Germline V CDR1 and CDR2: SGHAT, FQNNGV. V gave up 5 bases and J gave up 6 bases; unmatched junction bases: 8. The length of the CDR3 is 14 residues. The CDR3 DNA sequence: TGTGCCAGCAGCCTGGACAGGGGCGCACCCGAGCAGTACTTC. This encodes CASSLDRGAPEQYF.

The chain recombines TRBV7-9 with TRBJ2-3; D call uncertain. From germline, CDR1 is SEHNR and CDR2 FQNEAQ (reference sequence). CDR3 size: 15 residues. Trimming stripped 5 bases from V and 2 bases from J, with 14 bases between. DNA of the CDR3: TGTGCCAGCAGCCAACGTGCTCCAGACACAGATACGCAGTATTTT. Protein sequence: CASSQRAPDTDTQYF.

This sequence joins TRBV30 and TRBJ1-5, with a possible D match to TRBD1 (5 bases). V lost 0 bases, J lost 7 bases, and 10 bases lay in between. Germline V gene sequence: CDR1 GTSNPN, CDR2 SVGIG (reference sequence). This CDR3 is 13 amino acids long. The CDR3 is CAWSVGGGQPQHF. Here the CDR3 DNA reads TGTGCCTGGAGTGTTGGGGGGGGACAGCCCCAGCATTTT.

This chain joins TRBV5-6 and TRBJ1-4; 7 bases match TRBD1. The CDR3 has 13 amino acids. Looked up from germline, CDR1 is SGHDT and CDR2 is YYEEEE. Trimming removed 2 bases from V and 8 bases from J; junction bases left unmatched: 3. The CDR3 DNA is TGTGCCAGCAGCTTTACAGGGGCCGAAAAACTGTTTTTT. Translated, it gives CASSFTGAEKLFF.

This CDR3 is CASSPQSGVVYGYTF. CDR3 in DNA: TGTGCCAGCAGCCCGCAGTCCGGGGTAGTGTATGGCTACACCTTC. The V and J genes are TRBV9 and TRBJ1-2; D not certain. The germline V and J ends were trimmed by 4 bases and 5 bases, with 18 bases remaining between them. Germline loops: CDR1 SGDLS, CDR2 YYNGEE. This CDR3 contains 15 residues.

The J gene is TRBJ2-3, the V gene TRBV30, with a tentative D call TRBD2 (5 bases). The CDR3 sequence is 15 residues long. Per germline, CDR1 GTSNPN and CDR2 SVGIG (reference sequence). The V gene lost 4 bases and the J gene lost 2 bases, with 16 bases spanning the gap. The CDR3 region has the DNA TGTGCCTGGACCCGCGGGCCTGCGGACACAGATACGCAGTATTTT. Translated: CAWTRGPADTDTQYF.

CDR3 in DNA: TGTGCCAGTAGTCCCGGCCACGAGGATGGCTACACCTTC. This translates into CASSPGHEDGYTF. The gene calls are TRBV19 and TRBJ1-2; D is uncertain. Germline CDR1 and CDR2: LNHDA and SQIVND (reference sequence). Trimming stripped 5 bases from V and 6 bases from J, with 13 bases between. The CDR3 totals 13 residues.

The V and J genes are TRBV7-3 and TRBJ2-5; unclear D gene. Germline values: CDR1 SGHTA, CDR2 FQGTGA. Deletions cut 10 bases from V and 1 base from J, with 13 bases between. The CDR3 is 13 residues long. CDR3 sequence reads: CATYRGPQETQYF. The CDR3 coding sequence is TGTGCCACCTACCGAGGCCCCCAAGAGACCCAGTACTTC.

This clone has a single count. The chain recombines TRBV7-7 with TRBJ2-2; no clear D. Per germline, CDR1 SSHAT and CDR2 FNYEAQ (reference sequence). Trimming removed 5 bases at V and 1 base at J, with 8 bases between. The CDR3 extends over 14 amino acids. The CDR3 bases are TGTGCCAGCAGCATAGGGCAGAACACCGGGGAGCTGTTTTTT. Its translation: CASSIGQNTGELFF.

The chain couples TRBV27 to TRBJ2-1; tentative D call: TRBD1 (6 bases). CDR1 MNHEY and CDR2 SMNVEV come from the germline V gene (reference sequence). The CDR3 is made up of 13 amino acids. V gave up 7 bases and J gave up 4 bases, with 11 bases separating them. The CDR3 spells CASKMTGYNEQFF. The CDR3 region has the DNA TGTGCCAGCAAAATGACAGGTTACAATGAGCAGTTCTTC.

The chain joins TRBV14 to TRBJ1-2, with 8 bases that match TRBD1. Germline V gene data show CDR1 as SGHDN and CDR2 as FVKESK. V lost 4 bases, J lost 4 bases, and 17 bases stayed unmatched. The CDR3 has 18 amino acids. The CDR3 coding sequence is TGTGCCAGCAGCCCCAACGGACAGGGAATTCTCAGGGGCTATGGCTACACCTTC. Translated: CASSPNGQGILRGYGYTF.

This chain uses TRBV30 with TRBJ2-1; 10 bases are shared with TRBD2. This CDR3 has 14 amino acids. After removal of 5 bases from V and 4 bases from J, the junction contained 5 bases not matched to a gene. Looked up from germline, CDR1 is GTSNPN and CDR2 is SVGIG (reference sequence). The CDR3 bases are TGTGCCTGGGGAACTAGCGGGGCATACAATGAGCAGTTCTTC. It yields the protein CAWGTSGAYNEQFF.

This sequence joins TRBV27 and TRBJ1-1; 11 positions match TRBD1. Trimming removed 3 bases from V and 6 bases from J; junction bases left unmatched: 6. Germline lookup yields CDR1 MNHEY and CDR2 SMNVEV (reference sequence). The CDR3 consists of 15 residues. The CDR3 sequence is CASSFRTGGRAEAFF. CDR3 bases: TGTGCCAGCAGTTTTCGGACAGGGGGCAGGGCTGAAGCTTTCTTT.

Remarks on this clone: This same CDR3 is encoded by further DNA sequences in the sample. The rearrangement links TRBV11-3 to TRBJ1-6; 7 positions agree with TRBD1. Germline-derived CDR1 and CDR2 are SGHNT and YENEEA. CDR3 length equals 14 residues. Losses at the gene ends were 5 bases for V and 9 bases for J; bases not matched to a gene: 7. For the CDR3, the DNA is TGTGCCAGCAGCCTGACAGGGTATGGTTCACCCCTCCACTTT. It specifies CASSLTGYGSPLHF.

The CDR3 DNA sequence: TGTGCCTCGCCCGCCCCGGGGAGGGGAAACACCATATATTTT. Its translation: CASPAPGRGNTIYF. The rearrangement joins TRBV30 to TRBJ1-3; no firm D call. The CDR3 extends over 14 amino acids. Germline V gene sequence: CDR1 GTSNPN, CDR2 SVGIG (reference sequence). Trimming cost V 7 bases and J 4 bases, with 17 bases left between them.

V gene TRBV7-9 combines with J gene TRBJ1-2; perhaps TRBD1 as D (5 bases). V lost 1 base, J lost 6 bases, and 15 bases lay in between. Germline V gene sequence: CDR1 SEHNR, CDR2 FQNEAQ (reference sequence). CDR3 length: 15 residues. For the CDR3, the DNA is TGTGCCAGCAGCTTAGAACATGTGGGGGAGGATGGCTACACCTTC. Protein: CASSLEHVGEDGYTF.

The CDR3 nucleotides are TGTGCCAGTAGCAGAATCACAGGGGGCGCGACCGGGGCCAACGTCCTGACTTTC. Its protein product is CASSRITGGATGANVLTF. The chain links TRBV19 to TRBJ2-6; 9 bases fit TRBD1. Germline loops: CDR1 LNHDA, CDR2 SQIVND (reference sequence). V was clipped by 6 bases and J by 4 bases; unmatched bases: 13. The CDR3 consists of 18 residues.

The V and J genes are TRBV11-1 and TRBJ2-7, with 7 bases identical to TRBD1. This CDR3 spans 14 amino acids. CDR1 and CDR2 (germline): SGHAT, FQDESV (reference sequence). With 2 bases clipped from V and 3 bases from J, the junction kept 4 bases outside the gene matches. The CDR3, as DNA: TGTGCCAGCAGCTTATACAGGGGCGACTACGAGCAGTACTTC. It is translated as CASSLYRGDYEQYF. The full variable domain, in which reference TRBV11-1 and TRBJ2-7 provide the parts outside the CDR3, is EAEVAQSPRYKITEKSQAVAFWCDPISGHATLYWYRQILGQGPELLVQFQDESVVDDSQLPKDRFSAERLKGVDSTLKIQPAELGDSAMYLCASSLYRGDYEQYFGPGTRLTVT.

The rearrangement links TRBV5-7 to TRBJ1-3; 8 nucleotides line up with TRBD1. TRBV5-7 is noted as an ORF with a role that remains uncertain. V lost 4 bases and J lost 1; bases outside the gene matches: 13. The CDR3 spans 18 residues. The CDR3 loop is CASSTPLDRVDSGNTIYF. DNA for the CDR3: TGTGCCAGCAGCACTCCCCTGGACAGGGTTGATTCTGGAAACACCATATATTTT.

The chain links TRBV5-1 to TRBJ1-4, with D perhaps TRBD1 (6 bases). Germline assignment: CDR1 SGHRS and CDR2 YFSETQ. This CDR3 is 15 amino acids long. Deletions cut 1 base from V and 4 bases from J, with 11 bases between. The CDR3 sequence: CASSLRGGINEKLFF. CDR3 in DNA: TGCGCCAGCAGCTTGAGGGGGGGAATTAATGAAAAACTGTTTTTT.